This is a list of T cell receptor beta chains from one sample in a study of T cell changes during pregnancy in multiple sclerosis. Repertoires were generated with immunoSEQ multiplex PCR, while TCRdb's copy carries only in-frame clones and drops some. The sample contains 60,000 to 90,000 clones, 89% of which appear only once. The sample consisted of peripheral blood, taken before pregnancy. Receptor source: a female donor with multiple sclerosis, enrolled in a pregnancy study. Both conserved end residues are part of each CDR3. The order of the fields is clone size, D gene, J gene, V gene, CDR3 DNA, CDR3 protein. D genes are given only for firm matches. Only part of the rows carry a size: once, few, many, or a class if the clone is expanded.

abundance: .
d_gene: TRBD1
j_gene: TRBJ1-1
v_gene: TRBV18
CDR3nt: TGTGCCAGCTCCCAGCGACGGGACAGGGGGCTCGGTGAAGCTTTCTTT
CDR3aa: CASSQRRDRGLGEAFF

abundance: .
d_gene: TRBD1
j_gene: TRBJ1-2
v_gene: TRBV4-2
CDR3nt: TGTGCCAGCAGCCAAGATAGCTCAGGGGGCGGTGGCTACACCTTC
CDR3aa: CASSQDSSGGGGYTF

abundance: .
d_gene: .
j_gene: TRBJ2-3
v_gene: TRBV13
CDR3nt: TGTGCCAGCAGCTTAACCGGACTCACAGATACGCAGTATTTT
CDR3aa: CASSLTGLTDTQYF

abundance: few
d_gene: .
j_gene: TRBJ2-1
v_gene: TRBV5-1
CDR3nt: TGCGCCAGCAGTCCAGATCCCTACAATGAGCAGTTCTTC
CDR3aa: CASSPDPYNEQFF

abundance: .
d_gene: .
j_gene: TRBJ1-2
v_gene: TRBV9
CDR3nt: TGTGCCAGCAGCGTAGTCGAGGGTATAGGCTACACCTTC
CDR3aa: CASSVVEGIGYTF

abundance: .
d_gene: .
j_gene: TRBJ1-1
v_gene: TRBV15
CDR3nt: TGTGCCACCAGCAGAGATCAAGCAATTAAGCCTTTCTTT
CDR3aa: CATSRDQAIKPFF

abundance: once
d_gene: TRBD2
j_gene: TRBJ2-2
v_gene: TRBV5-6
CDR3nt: TGTGCCAGCAGCTTTTCTAGCGGGGGGGACAACACCGGGGAGCTGTTTTTT
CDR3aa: CASSFSSGGDNTGELFF

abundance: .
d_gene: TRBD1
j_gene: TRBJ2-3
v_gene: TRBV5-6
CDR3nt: TGTGCCAGCAGCCGGGGACAGATCACAGATACGCAGTATTTT
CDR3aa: CASSRGQITDTQYF

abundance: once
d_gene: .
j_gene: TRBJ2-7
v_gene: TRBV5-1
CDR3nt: TGCGCCAGCAGCTTGGAACAGAGATACGAGCAGTACTTC
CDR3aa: CASSLEQRYEQYF

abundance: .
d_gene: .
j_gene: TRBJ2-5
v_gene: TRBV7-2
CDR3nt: TGTGCCAGCAGCTTGGTGACCCTAGGGACTGGGAAGACCCAGTACTTC
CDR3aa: CASSLVTLGTGKTQYF

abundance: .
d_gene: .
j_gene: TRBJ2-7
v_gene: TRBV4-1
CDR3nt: TGCGCCAGCAGCCCCGGGGCAGGGGGACTTCACGAGCAGTACTTC
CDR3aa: CASSPGAGGLHEQYF

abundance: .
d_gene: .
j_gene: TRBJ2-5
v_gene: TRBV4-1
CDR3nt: TGCGCCAGCAGCCTCAGGGTAGGAAAAGAGACCCAGTACTTC
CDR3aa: CASSLRVGKETQYF

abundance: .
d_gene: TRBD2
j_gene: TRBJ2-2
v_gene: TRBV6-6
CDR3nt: TGTGCCAGCAGTCGGCTAGGGACTAGGGGGGAGCTGTTTTTT
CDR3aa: CASSRLGTRGELFF

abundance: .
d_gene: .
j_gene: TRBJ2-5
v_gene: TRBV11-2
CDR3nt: TGTGCCAGCAGCCGACAGACCGACGAGACCCAGTACTTC
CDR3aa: CASSRQTDETQYF

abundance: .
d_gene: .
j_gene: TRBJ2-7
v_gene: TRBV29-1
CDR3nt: TGCAGCGGCAGGGTGGGCTACGAGCAGTACTTC
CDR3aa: CSGRVGYEQYF

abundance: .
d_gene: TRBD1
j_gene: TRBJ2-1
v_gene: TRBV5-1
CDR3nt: TGCGCCAGCAGCCCCAGCCCGGGACAGAACTACAATGAGCAGTTCTTC
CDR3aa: CASSPSPGQNYNEQFF

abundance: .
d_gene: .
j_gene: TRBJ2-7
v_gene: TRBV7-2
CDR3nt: TGTGCCAGCAGCTTAGAGGAGTCTAGCTACGAGCAGTACTTC
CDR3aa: CASSLEESSYEQYF

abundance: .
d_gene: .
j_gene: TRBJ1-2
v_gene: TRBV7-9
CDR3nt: TGTGCCAGCAGCTTTGAGGGAGGTGGTGGCTACACCTTC
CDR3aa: CASSFEGGGGYTF

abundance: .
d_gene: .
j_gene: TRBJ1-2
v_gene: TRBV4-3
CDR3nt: TGCGCCAGCAGCCAAGCATGGGGGAGGGGGGGTCACTATGGCTACACCTTC
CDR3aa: CASSQAWGRGGHYGYTF

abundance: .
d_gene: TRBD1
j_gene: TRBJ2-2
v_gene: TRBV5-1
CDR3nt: TGCGCCAGCAGCCAGGGACAGGGGGCCGCCGGGGAGCTGTTTTTT
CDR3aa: CASSQGQGAAGELFF

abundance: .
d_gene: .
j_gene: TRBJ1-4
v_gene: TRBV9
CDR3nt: TGTGCCAGCAGCGTAACCGGGACACCTGCAACTAATGAAAAACTGTTTTTT
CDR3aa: CASSVTGTPATNEKLFF

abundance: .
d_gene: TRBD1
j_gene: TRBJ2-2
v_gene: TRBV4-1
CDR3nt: TGCGCCAGCAGCCAAGTAGGGGGCTTAGGGGAGCTGTTTTTT
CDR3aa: CASSQVGGLGELFF

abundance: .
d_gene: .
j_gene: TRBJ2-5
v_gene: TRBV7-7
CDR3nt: TGTGCTAGCAGCCCAGGGGTAGCGAGTCAGACCCAGTACTTC
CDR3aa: CASSPGVASQTQYF